The sequence of this T cell receptor beta chain was determined in a study of blood T cell repertoires in COVID-19 (dated by TCRdb to the early 2020s). With respect to the entire study: Collaborator samples came from the United States, Italy and Spain and covered acute and convalescent phases of COVID-19. The repertoires were released in a freely available public database intended as a resource for research on the immune response to SARS-CoV-2. A de-identified subject ID, COVID-19 status, age in years and sex were almost always included in the sample metadata. Samples came from the ongoing ImmuneRACE study (first 160 participants) plus 1,254 subjects from 6 global collaborators. Where HLA class I and class II types were available, the types were taken from metadata supplied by the sample provider, not from assay-based typing. The dataset comprised deeply sampled blood TCRbeta repertoires from subjects exposed to, actively infected with, or recovered from COVID-19. The material from the prospective study consisted of cDNA or gDNA derived from T cells, B-cell-depleted T cells, or PBMCs. Results the study describes overall, beyond this receptor: The amount of clinical and demographic metadata varied by source and participant and was provided uncurated.

Notes on this clone: Its antigen is unknown. No much larger clone exists at a distance of one base, and base qualities are not known.

V sheds 8 bases and J sheds 4 bases, leaving 14 bases between their ends. The CDR3 spans 13 residues, from the cysteine through the phenylalanine. Only the CDR3 DNA stays, 39 bases, in frame from base 1. The germline V gene yields SNHLY for CDR1 and FYNNEI for CDR2. Each collaborating institution followed its own protocols to collect whole blood in K2EDTA tubes. For TCRbeta analysis, collaborators shipped samples in one of three forms: frozen whole blood, isolated PBMCs, or DNA extracted from either of those sample types. TCRbeta CDR3 regions were amplified from genomic DNA using the immunoSEQ Assay, a bias-controlled multiplex PCR. For the original study's pipeline: The number of nucleated cells in each sample was estimated by amplification of reference gene primers within the assay. To quantify the absolute abundance of each unique TCRbeta CDR3 rearrangement, sequence reads were collapsed and filtered. For each sample, productive Simpson clonality was calculated by taking the square root of Simpson's diversity index across productive rearrangements. The table comes from immuneACCESS by way of TCRdb, which keeps in-frame sequences with V and J called. Part of the clones is missing from these tables; in studies checked, under half for an unresolved V gene and the rest for unknown reasons. The V and J calls and clone size come from that table; D and trimming were worked out from the DNA. Recorded for this sample are about 440,000 clones; 75% to 90% of them occurred a single time. Approximately 4.3% of the sample is in the top ten clones.

Sequenced material: peripheral blood. This sequence was found in a woman between 25 and 40 years old with acute or convalescent COVID-19. Recombination connected TRBV2 to TRBJ1-2, with the D gene not clear enough to name. The sequenced DNA: TGTGCCAGCCGAACCGAGGGCCTCTATGGCTACACCTTC. Its translation reads: CASRTEGLYGYTF.